The source of this TCR beta chain is a study of T cells in Graves' hyperthyroidism and ophthalmopathy. The CDR3 is 16 residues long. Germline lookup yields CDR1 MGHDK and CDR2 SYGVNS. Deletions cut 5 bases from V and 2 bases from J, with 17 bases between. The source material, RNA transcripts, was used to amplify TCR beta CDR3 regions. With the HTBI primer set, the TCR CDR3 went through a first round of RT-PCR. One entry per CDR3 protein results from TCRdb running MiXCR on the multiplex PCR reads. The data hold roughly 500,000 distinct CDR3 sequences, with around 45% observed a single time. Comment on this clonotype: The antigen remains undetermined.

The study's findings and limits: Model output signaled ophthalmopathy a median approximately 6 months ahead of onset.

This clonotype was sampled from an adult woman with Graves' disease, either hyperthyroidism or ophthalmopathy (not recorded which). V and J are TRBV25-1 and TRBJ2-3; D may be TRBD1 (6 bases). Sequencing was carried out using peripheral blood or thyroid tissue (not recorded which). CDR3 sequence (DNA): TGTGCCAGCAGTTCTCCCCAGGGGATCTACACAGATACGCAGTATTTT. As protein: CASSSPQGIYTDTQYF.